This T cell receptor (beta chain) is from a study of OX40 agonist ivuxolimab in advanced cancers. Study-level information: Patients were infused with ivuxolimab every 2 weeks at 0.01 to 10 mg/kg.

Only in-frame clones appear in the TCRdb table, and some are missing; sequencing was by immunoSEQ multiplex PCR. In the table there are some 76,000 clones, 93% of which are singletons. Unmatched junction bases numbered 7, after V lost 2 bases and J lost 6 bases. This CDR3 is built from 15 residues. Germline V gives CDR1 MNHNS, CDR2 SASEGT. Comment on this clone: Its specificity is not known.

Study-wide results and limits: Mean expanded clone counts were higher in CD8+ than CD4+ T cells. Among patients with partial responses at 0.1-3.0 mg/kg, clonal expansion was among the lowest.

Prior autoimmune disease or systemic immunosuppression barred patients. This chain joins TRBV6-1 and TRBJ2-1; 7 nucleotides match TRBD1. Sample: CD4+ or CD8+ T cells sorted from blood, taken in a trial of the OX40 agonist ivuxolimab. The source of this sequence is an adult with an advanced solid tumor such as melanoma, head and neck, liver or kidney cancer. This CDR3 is CASSERQGSRNEQFF. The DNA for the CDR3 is TGTGCCAGCAGTGAAAGACAGGGTAGCCGCAATGAGCAGTTCTTC.